The 5 T cell receptor beta chains presented below share a single source sample, sequenced in a study of CXCR3-negative and CXCR3-positive naive CD8 T cells (dated by TCRdb to between 2017 and 2020). Instrument on record: NextSeq 550. The Human TCR Profiling Kit (MiLaboratory) was used to prepare UMI-labeled 5' RACE TRB cDNA libraries. TCRdb reprocessed the reads and assigns one entry to each CDR3 protein sequence, leaving out DNA. The data table for this sample lists roughly 8,700 distinct CDR3 sequences. Together, the top ten hold about 2.1% of the sample. Sample: naive CXCR3- CD8+ T cells from blood. The cell subset or site label here, explained by the study, means: CD45RO-CCR7+CD27+CD95- naive CD8+ T cells lacking CXCR3 (TNR3-). Receptors were obtained from a human donor in good health. Some clones in this sample may be carry-over from other donors' samples.

V is TRBV7-9 and J is TRBJ1-2. CDR1 SEHNR and CDR2 FQNEAQ come from the germline V gene (reference sequence). The CDR3 is 17 amino acids. CDR3 sequence reads: CASSLPEGEQGLPGYTF.

The chain recombines TRBV6-6 with TRBJ2-1; as DNA is missing, the TRBD1 call by TCRdb cannot be tested. From germline, CDR1 is MNHNY and CDR2 SVGAGI (reference sequence). This CDR3 spans 13 amino acids. CDR3: CASSCSGPPVKFF.

According to its frequency, this clonotype is medium-sized (0.01 to 0.1%). The chain uses TRBV7-2 and TRBJ2-5; lacking DNA, the TRBD2 call made by TCRdb goes unchecked. From germline, CDR1 is SGHTA and CDR2 FQGNSA. The CDR3 extends over 16 amino acids. CDR3 amino acids: CASSLRLAGDQETQYF.

This clonotype is identified as medium-sized (0.01 to 0.1%) from frequency. The rearrangement links TRBV2 to TRBJ2-5; TCRdb proposes TRBD1, but this gene call is untestable without DNA. Germline CDR1 is SNHLY and CDR2 is FYNNEI. The CDR3 sequence is 16 residues long. The CDR3: CASSEEVAASWETQYF. Drawing the rest from reference TRBV2 and TRBJ2-5, the complete variable domain is EPEVTQTPSHQVTQMGQEVILRCVPISNHLYFYWYRQILGQKVEFLVSFYNNEISEKSEIFDDQFSVERPDGSNFTLKIRSTKLEDSAMYFCASSEEVAASWETQYFGPGTRLLVL.

Frequency places this clonotype as medium-sized. V is TRBV29-1 and J is TRBJ2-3; TCRdb's assignment of TRBD1 cannot be checked, as there is no DNA. This CDR3 is built from 14 residues. Germline-derived CDR1 and CDR2 are SQVTM and ANQGSEA. CDR3 sequence: CSVEGQGAADTQYF.